Listed below are T cell receptor beta chains from one sample, sequenced in a study of cytomegalovirus exposure and HLA in healthy donors. This table comes from immunoSEQ multiplex PCR, and its TCRdb copy is limited to in-frame clones, with some not included. There are fewer than 200,000 clones in the sample; about four fifths occur only once, and around 7% lies in the top ten. Input material: PBMCs. The receptors originated from a male donor in good health and CMV-seropositive. CDR3s include the opening cysteine and the closing phenylalanine or tryptophan. Each record gives: D gene, clone size, V gene, J gene, CDR3 protein, CDR3 DNA. The D gene is left open where the match is weak. Clone size is shown for a subset of rows, as once, few, many or a class of expanded clone.

D gene: TRBD1
clone size: few
V gene: TRBV29-1
J gene: TRBJ1-4
CDR3 protein: CSASQGYGEKLFF
CDR3 DNA: TGCAGCGCCTCACAGGGGTACGGAGAAAAACTGTTTTTT

D gene: NA
clone size: NA
V gene: TRBV29-1
J gene: TRBJ2-3
CDR3 protein: CSASGTSSTDTQYF
CDR3 DNA: TGCAGCGCCTCCGGGACTTCTAGCACAGATACGCAGTATTTT

D gene: NA
clone size: NA
V gene: TRBV4-3
J gene: TRBJ1-1
CDR3 protein: CASSQAWGGENTEAFF
CDR3 DNA: TGCGCCAGCAGCCAGGCCTGGGGAGGGGAGAACACTGAAGCTTTCTTT

D gene: TRBD2
clone size: NA
V gene: TRBV13
J gene: TRBJ2-5
CDR3 protein: CASSLSVSGGKETQYF
CDR3 DNA: TGTGCCAGCAGCTTAAGTGTCAGCGGGGGAAAAGAGACCCAGTACTTC

D gene: TRBD1
clone size: NA
V gene: TRBV6-5
J gene: TRBJ1-1
CDR3 protein: CASSSTRGREAFF
CDR3 DNA: TGTGCCAGCAGTTCAACGAGGGGGCGAGAAGCTTTCTTT

D gene: NA
clone size: NA
V gene: TRBV5-1
J gene: TRBJ2-7
CDR3 protein: CASSLPGGPYEQYF
CDR3 DNA: TGCGCCAGCAGTTTACCGGGGGGCCCCTACGAGCAGTACTTC

D gene: NA
clone size: NA
V gene: TRBV9
J gene: TRBJ1-2
CDR3 protein: CASSPAEGFIANYGYTF
CDR3 DNA: TGTGCCAGCAGCCCCGCGGAGGGCTTCATAGCTAACTATGGCTACACCTTC

D gene: TRBD1
clone size: NA
V gene: TRBV11-2
J gene: TRBJ2-1
CDR3 protein: CASSPPSDRAPYNEQFF
CDR3 DNA: TGTGCCAGCAGCCCACCCTCCGACAGGGCCCCCTACAATGAGCAGTTCTTC

D gene: NA
clone size: once
V gene: TRBV7-9
J gene: TRBJ2-7
CDR3 protein: CSSSPTGHEQYF
CDR3 DNA: TGTTCCAGCAGCCCCACAGGACACGAGCAGTACTTC

D gene: TRBD1
clone size: NA
V gene: TRBV5-1
J gene: TRBJ2-1
CDR3 protein: CASSLVGTGIDEQFF
CDR3 DNA: TGCGCCAGCAGCTTGGTGGGGACAGGGATCGATGAGCAGTTCTTC

D gene: NA
clone size: NA
V gene: TRBV6-5
J gene: TRBJ2-7
CDR3 protein: CASSYRGTYSYEQYF
CDR3 DNA: TGTGCCAGCAGTTACAGGGGGACCTACTCCTACGAGCAGTACTTC

D gene: TRBD2
clone size: few
V gene: TRBV14
J gene: TRBJ2-7
CDR3 protein: CASSQGGLAGDRYEQYF
CDR3 DNA: TGTGCCAGCAGCCAAGGAGGACTAGCGGGGGATAGGTACGAGCAGTACTTC

D gene: NA
clone size: few
V gene: TRBV30
J gene: TRBJ1-5
CDR3 protein: CAWSAGDHQPQHF
CDR3 DNA: TGTGCCTGGAGTGCAGGGGATCATCAGCCCCAGCATTTT

D gene: NA
clone size: NA
V gene: TRBV7-8
J gene: TRBJ2-4
CDR3 protein: CASSHDRNIQYF
CDR3 DNA: TGTGCCAGCAGTCACGACAGAAACATTCAGTACTTC

D gene: NA
clone size: NA
V gene: TRBV6-6
J gene: TRBJ2-5
CDR3 protein: CASSYEGGETQYF
CDR3 DNA: TGTGCCAGCAGTTACGAGGGTGGGGAGACCCAGTACTTC

D gene: TRBD2
clone size: once
V gene: TRBV5-4
J gene: TRBJ2-1
CDR3 protein: CASSLFSGGDNEQFF
CDR3 DNA: TGTGCCAGCAGCTTGTTTAGTGGGGGGGACAATGAGCAGTTCTTC

D gene: NA
clone size: NA
V gene: TRBV30
J gene: TRBJ1-1
CDR3 protein: CAWAVWNTEAFF
CDR3 DNA: TGTGCCTGGGCGGTCTGGAACACTGAAGCTTTCTTT

D gene: NA
clone size: NA
V gene: TRBV7-9
J gene: TRBJ1-2
CDR3 protein: CASSFNQQDYGYTF
CDR3 DNA: TGTGCCAGCAGCTTCAACCAACAGGACTATGGCTACACCTTC

D gene: NA
clone size: NA
V gene: TRBV4-1
J gene: TRBJ2-7
CDR3 protein: CASSQGARGGQYF
CDR3 DNA: TGCGCCAGCAGCCAAGGAGCCCGGGGTGGGCAGTACTTC

D gene: TRBD2
clone size: few
V gene: TRBV27
J gene: TRBJ2-2
CDR3 protein: CASRDSGGRVTGELFF
CDR3 DNA: TGTGCCAGCAGAGATAGCGGGGGACGAGTAACCGGGGAGCTGTTTTTT

D gene: NA
clone size: NA
V gene: TRBV19
J gene: TRBJ2-5
CDR3 protein: CASSAGTRGEETQYF
CDR3 DNA: TGTGCCAGTAGTGCCGGGACACGGGGGGAAGAGACCCAGTACTTC

D gene: TRBD1
clone size: NA
V gene: TRBV4-3
J gene: TRBJ1-1
CDR3 protein: CASSHGDRVDTEAFF
CDR3 DNA: TGCGCCAGCAGCCACGGGGACAGGGTGGACACTGAAGCTTTCTTT

D gene: TRBD2
clone size: NA
V gene: TRBV5-6
J gene: TRBJ2-1
CDR3 protein: CASRRTSGKPYNEQFF
CDR3 DNA: TGTGCCAGCAGACGGACTAGCGGGAAGCCCTACAATGAGCAGTTCTTC

D gene: NA
clone size: NA
V gene: TRBV15
J gene: TRBJ2-7
CDR3 protein: CATSRHSEAGEQYF
CDR3 DNA: TGTGCCACCAGCAGGCATAGTGAGGCGGGCGAGCAGTACTTC

D gene: TRBD2
clone size: NA
V gene: TRBV11-3
J gene: TRBJ2-7
CDR3 protein: CASGSGGGFYEQYF
CDR3 DNA: TGTGCCAGCGGATCCGGGGGGGGCTTCTACGAGCAGTACTTC

D gene: TRBD1
clone size: NA
V gene: TRBV25-1
J gene: TRBJ2-5
CDR3 protein: CASGVGPGGGETQYF
CDR3 DNA: TGTGCCAGTGGGGTGGGGCCAGGGGGCGGGGAGACCCAGTACTTC

D gene: NA
clone size: NA
V gene: TRBV4-1
J gene: TRBJ2-7
CDR3 protein: CASSPSSSYEQYF
CDR3 DNA: TGCGCCAGCAGCCCAAGTAGCTCCTACGAGCAGTACTTC

D gene: NA
clone size: NA
V gene: TRBV27
J gene: TRBJ1-2
CDR3 protein: CASSPGLDRSGYTF
CDR3 DNA: TGTGCCAGCAGTCCTGGGCTTGACAGAAGTGGCTACACCTTC

D gene: NA
clone size: few
V gene: TRBV7-2
J gene: TRBJ2-7
CDR3 protein: CASSLDVGASDEQYF
CDR3 DNA: TGTGCCAGCAGCTTAGACGTGGGGGCATCCGACGAGCAGTACTTC

D gene: TRBD1
clone size: NA
V gene: TRBV18
J gene: TRBJ1-4
CDR3 protein: CASSPTGGNEKLFF
CDR3 DNA: TGTGCCAGCTCACCGACAGGGGGTAATGAAAAACTGTTTTTT

D gene: NA
clone size: NA
V gene: TRBV18
J gene: TRBJ1-6
CDR3 protein: CASSPSREGNSPLHF
CDR3 DNA: TGTGCCAGCTCACCAAGCAGGGAGGGGAATTCACCCCTCCACTTT

D gene: TRBD2
clone size: NA
V gene: TRBV7-2
J gene: TRBJ2-7
CDR3 protein: CASSLSSGGAYEQYF
CDR3 DNA: TGTGCCAGCAGCTTAAGTAGCGGGGGGGCCTACGAGCAGTACTTC

D gene: NA
clone size: NA
V gene: TRBV19
J gene: TRBJ2-7
CDR3 protein: CASRTTTRSYEQYF
CDR3 DNA: TGTGCCAGCCGGACTACGACCCGCTCCTACGAGCAGTACTTC

D gene: TRBD1
clone size: NA
V gene: TRBV15
J gene: TRBJ2-3
CDR3 protein: CATSREKGQGLGTQYF
CDR3 DNA: TGTGCCACCAGCAGAGAGAAGGGACAGGGACTGGGTACGCAGTATTTT

D gene: NA
clone size: NA
V gene: TRBV2
J gene: TRBJ1-5
CDR3 protein: CASSDREEDQPQHF
CDR3 DNA: TGTGCCAGCAGTGATCGAGAGGAGGACCAGCCCCAGCATTTT

D gene: NA
clone size: NA
V gene: TRBV7-9
J gene: TRBJ1-4
CDR3 protein: CSSSAYGDSNEKLFF
CDR3 DNA: TGTTCCAGCAGTGCCTATGGAGACTCTAATGAAAAACTGTTTTTT

D gene: NA
clone size: NA
V gene: TRBV7-2
J gene: TRBJ1-2
CDR3 protein: CASSSKPVGGPYGYTF
CDR3 DNA: TGTGCCAGCAGCTCCAAACCTGTGGGCGGGCCATATGGCTACACCTTC

D gene: TRBD2
clone size: few
V gene: TRBV4-3
J gene: TRBJ2-1
CDR3 protein: CASSQALLAGGSNEQFF
CDR3 DNA: TGCGCCAGCAGCCAAGCGCTCCTAGCGGGGGGTAGTAATGAGCAGTTCTTC

D gene: NA
clone size: NA
V gene: TRBV29-1
J gene: TRBJ1-1
CDR3 protein: CSVGGLRGVTEAFF
CDR3 DNA: TGCAGCGTTGGGGGCCTTCGGGGGGTCACTGAAGCTTTCTTT

D gene: NA
clone size: NA
V gene: TRBV5-1
J gene: TRBJ2-3
CDR3 protein: CASSLSRGSTDTQYF
CDR3 DNA: TGCGCCAGCAGCTTGTCTAGGGGTAGCACAGATACGCAGTATTTT

D gene: NA
clone size: NA
V gene: TRBV30
J gene: TRBJ2-3
CDR3 protein: CALRDRSGTDTQYF
CDR3 DNA: TGTGCCTTGCGGGACAGATCAGGCACAGATACGCAGTATTTT

D gene: TRBD2
clone size: NA
V gene: TRBV28
J gene: TRBJ2-1
CDR3 protein: CASIGTSGGQSNEQFF
CDR3 DNA: TGTGCCAGCATCGGGACTAGCGGGGGGCAGAGCAATGAGCAGTTCTTC

D gene: TRBD1
clone size: NA
V gene: TRBV10-3
J gene: TRBJ1-2
CDR3 protein: CAIRETDRDAGYTF
CDR3 DNA: TGTGCCATCAGGGAAACCGACAGGGATGCTGGCTACACCTTC

D gene: TRBD1
clone size: once
V gene: TRBV5-3
J gene: TRBJ1-2
CDR3 protein: CARRVDREDGYTF
CDR3 DNA: TGTGCCAGAAGGGTCGACAGGGAGGATGGCTACACCTTC

D gene: NA
clone size: NA
V gene: TRBV4-1
J gene: TRBJ1-2
CDR3 protein: CASSQGGRNYGYTF
CDR3 DNA: TGCGCCAGCAGCCAAGGGGGCAGAAACTATGGCTACACCTTC

D gene: TRBD1
clone size: few
V gene: TRBV6-6
J gene: TRBJ1-2
CDR3 protein: CAGRQGAFSDYGYTF
CDR3 DNA: TGTGCCGGCCGACAGGGGGCCTTTTCGGACTATGGCTACACCTTC

D gene: NA
clone size: NA
V gene: TRBV6-5
J gene: TRBJ2-1
CDR3 protein: CASSYERSYEQFF
CDR3 DNA: TGTGCCAGCAGTTACGAGCGTAGCTATGAGCAGTTCTTC

D gene: NA
clone size: NA
V gene: TRBV14
J gene: TRBJ1-3
CDR3 protein: CASSHVLPSGNTIYF
CDR3 DNA: TGTGCCAGCAGCCATGTACTACCCTCTGGAAACACCATATATTTT

D gene: NA
clone size: NA
V gene: TRBV13
J gene: TRBJ2-7
CDR3 protein: CASSSQEPYEQYF
CDR3 DNA: TGTGCCAGCAGCTCCCAGGAACCCTACGAGCAGTACTTC

D gene: TRBD1
clone size: NA
V gene: TRBV9
J gene: TRBJ2-5
CDR3 protein: CASSVGTGGRETQYF
CDR3 DNA: TGTGCCAGCAGCGTAGGGACAGGGGGCAGAGAGACCCAGTACTTC

D gene: TRBD2
clone size: NA
V gene: TRBV4-3
J gene: TRBJ2-7
CDR3 protein: CASSQEVAGEAYEQYF
CDR3 DNA: TGCGCCAGCAGCCAAGAAGTGGCGGGGGAGGCCTACGAGCAGTACTTC

D gene: NA
clone size: NA
V gene: TRBV30
J gene: TRBJ2-7
CDR3 protein: CASGVGGMNEQYF
CDR3 DNA: TGTGCCTCTGGAGTAGGGGGAATGAACGAGCAGTACTTC

D gene: NA
clone size: NA
V gene: TRBV11-3
J gene: TRBJ2-3
CDR3 protein: CASSLRGTDTQYF
CDR3 DNA: TGTGCCAGCAGCTTGAGGGGCACAGATACGCAGTATTTT

D gene: TRBD1
clone size: NA
V gene: TRBV11-3
J gene: TRBJ1-1
CDR3 protein: CASSPGTGRTEAFF
CDR3 DNA: TGTGCCAGCAGCCCCGGGACAGGACGCACTGAAGCTTTCTTT

D gene: NA
clone size: NA
V gene: TRBV2
J gene: TRBJ1-2
CDR3 protein: CASSSQGISYGYTF
CDR3 DNA: TGTGCCAGCAGTTCACAGGGTATCAGCTATGGCTACACCTTC

D gene: TRBD1
clone size: once
V gene: TRBV6-1
J gene: TRBJ2-1
CDR3 protein: CASSEENRGTLSSYNEQFF
CDR3 DNA: TGTGCCAGCAGTGAAGAGAACAGGGGGACTTTGAGCTCCTACAATGAGCAGTTCTTC

D gene: NA
clone size: NA
V gene: TRBV30
J gene: TRBJ2-7
CDR3 protein: CAWSEPGTPPYEQYF
CDR3 DNA: TGTGCCTGGAGTGAACCCGGGACTCCTCCCTACGAGCAGTACTTC